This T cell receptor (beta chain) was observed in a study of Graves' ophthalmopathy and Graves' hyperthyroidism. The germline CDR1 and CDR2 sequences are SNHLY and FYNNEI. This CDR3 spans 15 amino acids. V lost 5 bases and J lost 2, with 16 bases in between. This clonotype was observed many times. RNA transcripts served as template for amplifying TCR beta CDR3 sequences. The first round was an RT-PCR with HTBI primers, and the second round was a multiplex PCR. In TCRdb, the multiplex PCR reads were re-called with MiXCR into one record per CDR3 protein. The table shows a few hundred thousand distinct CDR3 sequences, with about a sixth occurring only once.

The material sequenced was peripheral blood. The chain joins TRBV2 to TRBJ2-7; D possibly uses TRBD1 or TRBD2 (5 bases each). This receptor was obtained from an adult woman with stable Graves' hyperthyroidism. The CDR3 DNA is TGTGCCAGCAGTTTAGGGGACGACGGAACCTACGAGCAGTACTTC. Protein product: CASSLGDDGTYEQYF.